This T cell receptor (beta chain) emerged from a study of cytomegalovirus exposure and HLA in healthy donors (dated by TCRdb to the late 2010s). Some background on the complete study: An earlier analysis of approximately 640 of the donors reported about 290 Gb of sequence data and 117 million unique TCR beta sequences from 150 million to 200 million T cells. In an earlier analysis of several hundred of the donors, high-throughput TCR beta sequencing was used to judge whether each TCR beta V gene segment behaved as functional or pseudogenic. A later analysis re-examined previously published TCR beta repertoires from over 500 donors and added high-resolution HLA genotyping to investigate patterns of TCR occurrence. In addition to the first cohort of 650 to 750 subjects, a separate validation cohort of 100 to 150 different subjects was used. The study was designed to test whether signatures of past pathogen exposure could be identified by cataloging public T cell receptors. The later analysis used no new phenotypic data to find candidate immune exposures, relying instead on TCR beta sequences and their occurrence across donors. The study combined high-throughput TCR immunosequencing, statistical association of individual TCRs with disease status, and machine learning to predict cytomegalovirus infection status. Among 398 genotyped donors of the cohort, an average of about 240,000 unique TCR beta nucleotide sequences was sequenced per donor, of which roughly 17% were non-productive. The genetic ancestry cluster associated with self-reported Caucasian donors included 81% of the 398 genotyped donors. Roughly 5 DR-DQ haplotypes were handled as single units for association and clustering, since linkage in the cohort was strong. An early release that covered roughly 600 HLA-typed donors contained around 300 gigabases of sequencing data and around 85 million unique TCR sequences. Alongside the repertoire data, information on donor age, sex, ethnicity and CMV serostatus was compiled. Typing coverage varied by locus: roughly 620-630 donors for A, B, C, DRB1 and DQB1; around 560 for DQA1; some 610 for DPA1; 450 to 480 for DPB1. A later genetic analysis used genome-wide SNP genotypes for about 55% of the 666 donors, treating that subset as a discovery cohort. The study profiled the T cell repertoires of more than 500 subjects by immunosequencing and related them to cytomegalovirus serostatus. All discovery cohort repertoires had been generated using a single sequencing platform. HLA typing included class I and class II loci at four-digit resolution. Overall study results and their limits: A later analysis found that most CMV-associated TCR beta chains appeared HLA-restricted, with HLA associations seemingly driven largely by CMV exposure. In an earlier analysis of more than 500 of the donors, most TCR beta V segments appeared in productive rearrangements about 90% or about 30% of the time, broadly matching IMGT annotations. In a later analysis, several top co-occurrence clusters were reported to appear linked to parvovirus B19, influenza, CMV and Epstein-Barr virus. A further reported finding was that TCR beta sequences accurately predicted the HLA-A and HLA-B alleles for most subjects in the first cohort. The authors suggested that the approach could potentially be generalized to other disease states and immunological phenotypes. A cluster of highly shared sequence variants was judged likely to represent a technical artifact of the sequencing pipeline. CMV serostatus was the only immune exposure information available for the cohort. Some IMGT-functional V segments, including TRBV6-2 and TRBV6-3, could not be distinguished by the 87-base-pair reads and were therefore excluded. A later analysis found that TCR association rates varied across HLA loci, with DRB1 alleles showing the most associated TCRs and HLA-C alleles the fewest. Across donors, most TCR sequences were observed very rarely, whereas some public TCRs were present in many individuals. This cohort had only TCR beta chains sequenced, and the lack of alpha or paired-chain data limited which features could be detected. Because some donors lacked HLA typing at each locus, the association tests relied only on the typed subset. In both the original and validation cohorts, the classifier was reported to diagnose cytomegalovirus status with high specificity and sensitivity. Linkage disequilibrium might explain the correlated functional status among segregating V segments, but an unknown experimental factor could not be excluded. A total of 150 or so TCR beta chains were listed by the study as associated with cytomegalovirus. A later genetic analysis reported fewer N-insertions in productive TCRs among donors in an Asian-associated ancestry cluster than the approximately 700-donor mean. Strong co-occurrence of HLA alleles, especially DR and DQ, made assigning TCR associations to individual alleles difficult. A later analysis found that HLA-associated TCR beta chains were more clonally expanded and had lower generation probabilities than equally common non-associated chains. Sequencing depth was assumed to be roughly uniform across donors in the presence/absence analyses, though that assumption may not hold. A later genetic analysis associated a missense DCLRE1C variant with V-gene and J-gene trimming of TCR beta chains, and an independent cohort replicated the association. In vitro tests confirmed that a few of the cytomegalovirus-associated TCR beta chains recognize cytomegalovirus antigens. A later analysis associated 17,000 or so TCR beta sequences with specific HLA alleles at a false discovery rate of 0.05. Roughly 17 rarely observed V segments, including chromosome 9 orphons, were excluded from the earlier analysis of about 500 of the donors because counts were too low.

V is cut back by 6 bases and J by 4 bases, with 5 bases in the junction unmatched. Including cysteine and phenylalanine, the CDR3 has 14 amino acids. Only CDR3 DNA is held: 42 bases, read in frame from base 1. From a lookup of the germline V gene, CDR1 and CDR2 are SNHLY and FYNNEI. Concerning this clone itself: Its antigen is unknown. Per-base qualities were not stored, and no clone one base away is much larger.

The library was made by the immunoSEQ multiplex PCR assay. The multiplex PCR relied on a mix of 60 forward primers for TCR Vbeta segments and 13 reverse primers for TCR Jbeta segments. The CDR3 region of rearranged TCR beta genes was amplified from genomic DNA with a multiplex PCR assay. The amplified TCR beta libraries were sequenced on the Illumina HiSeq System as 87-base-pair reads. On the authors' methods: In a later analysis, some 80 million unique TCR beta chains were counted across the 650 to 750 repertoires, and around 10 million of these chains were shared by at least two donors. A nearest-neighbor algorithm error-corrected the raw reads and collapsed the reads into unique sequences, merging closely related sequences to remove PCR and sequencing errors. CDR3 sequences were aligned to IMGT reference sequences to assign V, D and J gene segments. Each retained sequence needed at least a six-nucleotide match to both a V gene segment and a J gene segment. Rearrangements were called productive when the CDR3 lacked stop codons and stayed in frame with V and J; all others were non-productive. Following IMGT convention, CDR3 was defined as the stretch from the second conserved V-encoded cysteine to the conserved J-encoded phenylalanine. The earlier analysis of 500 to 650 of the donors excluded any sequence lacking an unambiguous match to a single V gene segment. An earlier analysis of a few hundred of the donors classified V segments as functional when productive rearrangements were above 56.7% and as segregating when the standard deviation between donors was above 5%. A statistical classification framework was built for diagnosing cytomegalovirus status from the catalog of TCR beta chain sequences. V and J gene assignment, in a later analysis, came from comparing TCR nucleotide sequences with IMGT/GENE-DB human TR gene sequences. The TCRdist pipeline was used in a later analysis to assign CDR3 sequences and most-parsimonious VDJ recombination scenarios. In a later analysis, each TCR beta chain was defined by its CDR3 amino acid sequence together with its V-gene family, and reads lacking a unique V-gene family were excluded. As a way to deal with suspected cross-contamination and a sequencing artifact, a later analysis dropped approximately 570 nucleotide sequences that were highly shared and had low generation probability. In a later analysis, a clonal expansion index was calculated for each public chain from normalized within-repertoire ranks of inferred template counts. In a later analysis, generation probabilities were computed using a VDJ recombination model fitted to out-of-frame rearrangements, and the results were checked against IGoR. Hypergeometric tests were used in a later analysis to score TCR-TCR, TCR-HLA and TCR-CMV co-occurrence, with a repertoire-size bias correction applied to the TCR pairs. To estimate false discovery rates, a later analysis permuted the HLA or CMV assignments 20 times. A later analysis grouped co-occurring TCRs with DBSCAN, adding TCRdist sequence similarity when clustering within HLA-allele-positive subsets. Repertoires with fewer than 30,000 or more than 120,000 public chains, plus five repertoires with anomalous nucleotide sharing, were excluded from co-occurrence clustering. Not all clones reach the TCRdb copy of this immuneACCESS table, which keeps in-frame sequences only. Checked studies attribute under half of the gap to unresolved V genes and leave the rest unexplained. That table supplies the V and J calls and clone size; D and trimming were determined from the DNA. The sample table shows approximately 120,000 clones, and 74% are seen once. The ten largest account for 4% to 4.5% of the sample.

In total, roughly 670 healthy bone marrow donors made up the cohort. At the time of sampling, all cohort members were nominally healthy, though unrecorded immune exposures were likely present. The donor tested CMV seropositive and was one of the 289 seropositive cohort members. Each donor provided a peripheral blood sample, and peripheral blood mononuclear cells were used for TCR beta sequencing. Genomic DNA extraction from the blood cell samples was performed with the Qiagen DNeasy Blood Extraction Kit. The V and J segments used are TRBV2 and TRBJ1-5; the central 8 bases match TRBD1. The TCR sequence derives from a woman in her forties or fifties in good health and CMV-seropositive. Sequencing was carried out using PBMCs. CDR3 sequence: CASRDRVKNQPQHF. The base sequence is TGTGCCAGCAGGGACAGGGTAAAGAATCAGCCCCAGCATTTT.